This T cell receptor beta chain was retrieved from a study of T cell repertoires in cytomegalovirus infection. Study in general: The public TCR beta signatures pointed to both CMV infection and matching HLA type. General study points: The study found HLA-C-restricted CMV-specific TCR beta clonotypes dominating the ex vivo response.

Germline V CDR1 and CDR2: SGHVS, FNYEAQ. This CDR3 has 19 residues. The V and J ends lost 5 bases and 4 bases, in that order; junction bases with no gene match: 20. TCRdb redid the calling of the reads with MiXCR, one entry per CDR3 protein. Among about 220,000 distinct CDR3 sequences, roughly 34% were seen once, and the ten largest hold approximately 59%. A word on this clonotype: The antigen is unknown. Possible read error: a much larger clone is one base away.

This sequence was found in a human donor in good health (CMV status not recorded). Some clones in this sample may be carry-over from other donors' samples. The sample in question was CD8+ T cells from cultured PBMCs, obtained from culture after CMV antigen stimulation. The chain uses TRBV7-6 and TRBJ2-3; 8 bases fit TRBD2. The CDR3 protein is CASSLELAATHQGADTQYF. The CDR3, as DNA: TGTGCCAGCAGCCTCGAACTAGCGGCCACCCACCAGGGAGCAGATACGCAGTATTTT. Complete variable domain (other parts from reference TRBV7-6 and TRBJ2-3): GAGVSQSPRYKVTKRGQDVALRCDPISGHVSLYWYRQALGQGPEFLTYFNYEAQQDKSGLPNDRFSAERPEGSISTLTIQRTEQRDSAMYRCASSLELAATHQGADTQYFGPGTRLTVL.